A single sample gave rise to the 23 T cell receptor beta chains below, sequenced in a study of cytomegalovirus exposure and HLA in healthy donors. The PCR contained 60 Vbeta and 13 Jbeta primers. Data came from immunoSEQ multiplex PCR; TCRdb stores just in-frame clones and leaves some out. There are approximately 170,000 clones in the sample; approximately 88% occur only once, and more than 1% lies in the top ten. Sequenced input: PBMCs. These receptor sequences come from a boy aged 2 to 10 in good health and CMV-seronegative.

The chain is built from TRBV6-5 and TRBJ1-2, with D perhaps matching TRBD1 (6 bases). The CDR3 is 14 amino acids. V lost 2 bases, J lost 6 bases, and 13 bases lay in between. Germline V CDR1 and CDR2: MNHEY, SVGAGI. CDR3 in DNA: TGTGCCAGCAGTTACGGGGGGGGCGCTGATGGCTACACCTTC. Protein: CASSYGGGADGYTF.

CDR3 coding DNA: TGTGCCAGCAGCCAAGATCTCCAGTTCTATGGCTACACCTTC. It encodes CASSQDLQFYGYTF. This sequence joins TRBV4-2 and TRBJ1-2, with D unresolved. Trimming pared 0 bases from V and 4 bases from J, leaving 9 bases between. CDR1 and CDR2 (germline): LGHNA, YNFKEQ. The CDR3 has 14 residues.

The chain employs TRBV6-6 and TRBJ2-5, with 9 bases lining up with TRBD2. Germline V gene data show CDR1 as MNHNY and CDR2 as SVGAGI (reference sequence). Trimming at V came to 2 bases and at J to 5 bases, leaving 9 bases not matched to a gene. CDR3 length: 16 residues. The CDR3 region has the DNA TGTGCCAGCAGTTACGAGGCGGGGGGGCCTGGGGAGACCCAGTACTTC. This codes for CASSYEAGGPGETQYF.

This clone has only a few counts. V gene TRBV10-1 combines with J gene TRBJ2-7; no reliable D call. V lost 2 bases, J lost 7 bases, and 18 bases lay in between. Per the germline V gene, CDR1 is WNHNN and CDR2 is SYGVQD (reference sequence). The CDR3 is made up of 15 amino acids. The CDR3 DNA follows: TGCGCCAGCAGTGAGGAGAGTTGGGGATTTGGGGAGCAGTACGTC. It codes for CASSEESWGFGEQYV.

With respect to this clone: Different DNA sequences within this sample yield the same CDR3. V and J are TRBV5-6 and TRBJ2-3; tentative D call: TRBD1 (5 bases). Per germline, CDR1 SGHDT and CDR2 YYEEEE. The CDR3 runs 14 residues. V was trimmed by 1 base and J by 4 bases, leaving 10 bases between them. CDR3 in amino acids: CASSLREGADTQYF. DNA for the CDR3: TGTGCCAGCAGCTTGAGGGAAGGGGCAGATACGCAGTATTTT.

The rearrangement uses TRBV5-6 and TRBJ2-7; D is unresolved. V was shortened by 4 bases and J by 6 bases, with 11 bases between the two germline ends. CDR1 and CDR2 (germline): SGHDT, YYEEEE. CDR3 length: 12 amino acids. The CDR3 DNA reads TGTGCCAGCAGCCGCTTAAGAGGCGAGCAGTACGTC. Protein sequence: CASSRLRGEQYV.

The genes are TRBV14 and TRBJ2-1; 8 bases match TRBD2. Trimming at V came to 4 bases and at J to 4 bases, leaving 6 bases not matched to a gene. The CDR3 consists of 15 residues. The germline V gene encodes CDR1 SGHDN and CDR2 FVKESK. CDR3 in DNA: TGTGCCAGCAGCCCTACTAGCGGAGCTTACAATGAGCAGTTCTTC. Translating it yields CASSPTSGAYNEQFF.

This clone was counted a single time. The chain has TRBV6-5 and TRBJ2-2, with 7 bases identical to TRBD2. J lost 5 bases, V lost 5 bases, and 5 bases had no gene match. CDR3 length equals 14 residues. CDR1 is MNHEY and CDR2 is SVGAGI in the germline V gene. This CDR3 reads CASSPPLATGELFF. In DNA, the CDR3 is TGTGCCAGCAGTCCCCCACTAGCGACCGGGGAGCTGTTTTTT.

The chain links TRBV30 to TRBJ1-1, with D maybe TRBD1 (6 bases). Per the germline V gene, CDR1 is GTSNPN and CDR2 is SVGIG (reference sequence). CDR3 size: 13 residues. V lost 0 bases, J lost 3 bases, and 8 bases lay in between. The CDR3 loop is CAWSVYRDTEAFF. The CDR3 nucleotides are TGTGCCTGGAGTGTATACAGGGACACTGAAGCTTTCTTT.

The V gene is TRBV5-6, the J gene TRBJ1-4, with D hard to call. CDR1 is SGHDT and CDR2 is YYEEEE in the germline V gene. Deletions cut 4 bases from V and 5 bases from J, with 18 bases between. There are 16 residues in the CDR3. CDR3 coding DNA: TGTGCCAGCAGCGAGCGGACCATATCGGGCAATGAAAAACTGTTTTTT. Its translation is CASSERTISGNEKLFF. The whole variable domain, filled in from reference TRBV5-6 and TRBJ1-4, reads DAGVTQSPTHLIKTRGQQVTLRCSPKSGHDTVSWYQQALGQGPQFIFQYYEEEERQRGNFPDRFSGHQFPNYSSELNVNALLLGDSALYLCASSERTISGNEKLFFGSGTQLSVL.

The rearrangement joins TRBV4-3 to TRBJ2-3; 9 bases are shared with TRBD2. The V and J ends lost 0 bases and 8 bases, in that order; junction bases with no gene match: 6. CDR3 length equals 15 residues. CDR1 and CDR2 from the germline V gene are LGHNA and YSLEER. The chain's CDR3 is CASSQDRTSAPTQYF. CDR3 nucleotides: TGCGCCAGCAGCCAAGATCGGACTAGCGCCCCTACGCAGTATTTT.

The chain couples TRBV10-2 to TRBJ1-6; D might be TRBD1 (6 bases). This CDR3 comprises 16 residues. The germline V gene encodes CDR1 WSHSY and CDR2 SAAADI. The V end lost 6 bases, the J end lost 7 bases, and 19 bases lay between the germline ends. DNA for the CDR3: TGCGCCAGCAGGCAACGCAGGGGAGCTCAGAATTCACCCCTCCACTTT. Its translation: CASRQRRGAQNSPLHF.

The chain uses TRBV30 and TRBJ1-1, with 7 bases fitting TRBD1. In germline, CDR1 is GTSNPN, CDR2 SVGIG (reference sequence). The V and J ends lost 1 base and 1 base, in that order; junction bases with no gene match: 0. There are 13 residues in the CDR3. The CDR3 loop reads CAWSGTGNTEAFF. The CDR3 DNA follows: TGTGCCTGGAGTGGGACAGGGAACACTGAAGCTTTCTTT. The variable domain in full, with the rest retrieved from reference TRBV30 and TRBJ1-1, is SQTIHQWPATLVQPVGSPLSLECTVEGTSNPNLYWYRQAAGRGLQLLFYSVGIGQISSEVPQNLSASRPQDRQFILSSKKLLLSDSGFYLCAWSGTGNTEAFFGQGTRLTVV.

This rearrangement joins TRBV7-9 to TRBJ2-3; tentative D call: TRBD2 (6 bases). V lost 2 bases to trimming and J lost 5 bases, with 8 bases between them. CDR3 length: 13 residues. Germline CDR1 and CDR2: SEHNR and FQNEAQ (reference sequence). In DNA, the CDR3 is TGTGCCAGCAGCTTACCGCGGGGAGATACGCAGTATTTT. Amino acid sequence: CASSLPRGDTQYF.

The chain links TRBV6-4 to TRBJ1-2; possible D gene TRBD1, 6 bases. Germline CDR1 MRHNA, CDR2 SNTAGT. CDR3 length: 16 residues. Trimming removed 0 bases from V and 3 bases from J, with 14 bases in between. The CDR3 DNA reads as TGTGCCAGCAGTGACTCGCTGGGGGCATGGGACTATGGCTACACCTTC. As protein: CASSDSLGAWDYGYTF.

This clone was seen only once. The chain's CDR3 is CANRAGAPDTQYF. In DNA form, the CDR3 reads TGTGCCAATAGGGCGGGGGCCCCAGATACGCAGTATTTT. The J gene is TRBJ2-3, the V gene TRBV6-1, with D possibly being TRBD2 (7 bases). Trimming left V 10 bases short and J 4 bases short, with 15 bases between. There are 13 residues in the CDR3. Germline V gene lookup returns CDR1 MNHNS and CDR2 SASEGT.

V is TRBV4-3 and J is TRBJ2-1; 14 bases fit TRBD2. CDR3 size: 17 residues. CDR1 is LGHNA, CDR2 YSLEER, per germline. V trimming: 4 bases; J trimming: 6 bases; junction bases outside the gene matches: 8. CDR3 sequence (DNA): TGCGCCAGCAGCCGCGGGACTAGCGGGAGCTTTGGCAATGAGCAGTTCTTC. The encoded protein is CASSRGTSGSFGNEQFF.

This clone has only one observation. The chain uses TRBV28 and TRBJ1-1; TRBD1 might be the D (5 bases). Germline CDR1 and CDR2: MDHEN and SYDVKM. The ends were cut back, 3 bases at V and 7 bases at J, with 15 bases in the middle. This CDR3 has 14 residues. The CDR3 nucleotides are TGTGCCAGCAGTTTGGGAGGGGCTCGCGATGAAGCTTTCTTT. It is translated as CASSLGGARDEAFF.

This chain connects TRBV6-6 to TRBJ2-1, with D possibly matching TRBD1 (5 bases). Germline loops: CDR1 MNHNY, CDR2 SVGAGI (reference sequence). Deletions cut 0 bases from V and 8 bases from J, with 17 bases between. This CDR3 has 16 amino acids. CDR3 sequence (DNA): TGTGCCAGCAGTTACTCGAACAGGTCCCATAAGGATGAGCAGTTCTTC. This encodes CASSYSNRSHKDEQFF.

This rearrangement joins TRBV2 to TRBJ2-7; TRBD2 agrees at 8 bases. The CDR3 covers 15 residues. The V segment lost 1 base and the J segment 0 bases; nucleotides outside the gene matches: 2. CDR1 SNHLY and CDR2 FYNNEI come from the germline V gene. CDR3 sequence reads: CASSEGAGASYEQYV. CDR3 bases: TGTGCCAGCAGTGAAGGAGCGGGGGCCTCCTACGAGCAGTACGTC.

The chain has TRBV9 and TRBJ2-7; the match to TRBD2 covers 9 bases. V lost 0 bases to trimming and J lost 4 bases; unmatched junction nucleotides: 5. The CDR3 is 15 residues long. Germline CDR1 reads SGDLS; CDR2 reads YYNGEE. CDR3 DNA sequence: TGTGCCAGCAGCGTAGTTCAGACTAGCGGATACGAGCAGTACGTC. It yields the protein CASSVVQTSGYEQYV.

The rearrangement joins TRBV21-1 to TRBJ2-5; the table's D call TRBD1 went unverified against the DNA. TRBV21-1 is a pseudogene segment. The CDR3 length is 13 residues. DNA for the CDR3: TGTGCCAGCAGCAAAGGGGGCGCGGAGACCCAGTACTTC. This translates into CASSKGGAETQYF.

V gene TRBV7-2 combines with J gene TRBJ2-1; 10 bases are a match to TRBD2. The V gene end was trimmed by 5 bases and the J gene end by 0 bases; junction bases not matched to a gene: 13. The V gene's germline CDR1 is SGHTA and CDR2 FQGNSA. The CDR3 totals 19 residues. The CDR3 spells CASSTAGGPSARSYNEQFF. The CDR3 DNA sequence: TGTGCCAGCAGCACAGCGGGAGGGCCTTCAGCCCGCTCCTACAATGAGCAGTTCTTC.